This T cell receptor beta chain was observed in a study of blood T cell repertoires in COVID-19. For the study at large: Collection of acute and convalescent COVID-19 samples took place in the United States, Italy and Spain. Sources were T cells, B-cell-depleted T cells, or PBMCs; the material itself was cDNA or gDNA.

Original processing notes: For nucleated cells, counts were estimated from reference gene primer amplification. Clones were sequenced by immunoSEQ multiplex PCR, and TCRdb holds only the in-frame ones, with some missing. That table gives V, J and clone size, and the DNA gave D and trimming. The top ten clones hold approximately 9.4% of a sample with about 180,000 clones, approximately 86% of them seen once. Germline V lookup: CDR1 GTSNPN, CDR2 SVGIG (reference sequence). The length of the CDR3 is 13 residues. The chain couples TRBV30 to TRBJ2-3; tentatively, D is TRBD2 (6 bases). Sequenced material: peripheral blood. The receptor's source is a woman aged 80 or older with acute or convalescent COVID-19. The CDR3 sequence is CASSVRETDTQYF. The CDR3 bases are TGTGCTTCCTCGGTCCGGGAGACAGATACGCAGTATTTT.